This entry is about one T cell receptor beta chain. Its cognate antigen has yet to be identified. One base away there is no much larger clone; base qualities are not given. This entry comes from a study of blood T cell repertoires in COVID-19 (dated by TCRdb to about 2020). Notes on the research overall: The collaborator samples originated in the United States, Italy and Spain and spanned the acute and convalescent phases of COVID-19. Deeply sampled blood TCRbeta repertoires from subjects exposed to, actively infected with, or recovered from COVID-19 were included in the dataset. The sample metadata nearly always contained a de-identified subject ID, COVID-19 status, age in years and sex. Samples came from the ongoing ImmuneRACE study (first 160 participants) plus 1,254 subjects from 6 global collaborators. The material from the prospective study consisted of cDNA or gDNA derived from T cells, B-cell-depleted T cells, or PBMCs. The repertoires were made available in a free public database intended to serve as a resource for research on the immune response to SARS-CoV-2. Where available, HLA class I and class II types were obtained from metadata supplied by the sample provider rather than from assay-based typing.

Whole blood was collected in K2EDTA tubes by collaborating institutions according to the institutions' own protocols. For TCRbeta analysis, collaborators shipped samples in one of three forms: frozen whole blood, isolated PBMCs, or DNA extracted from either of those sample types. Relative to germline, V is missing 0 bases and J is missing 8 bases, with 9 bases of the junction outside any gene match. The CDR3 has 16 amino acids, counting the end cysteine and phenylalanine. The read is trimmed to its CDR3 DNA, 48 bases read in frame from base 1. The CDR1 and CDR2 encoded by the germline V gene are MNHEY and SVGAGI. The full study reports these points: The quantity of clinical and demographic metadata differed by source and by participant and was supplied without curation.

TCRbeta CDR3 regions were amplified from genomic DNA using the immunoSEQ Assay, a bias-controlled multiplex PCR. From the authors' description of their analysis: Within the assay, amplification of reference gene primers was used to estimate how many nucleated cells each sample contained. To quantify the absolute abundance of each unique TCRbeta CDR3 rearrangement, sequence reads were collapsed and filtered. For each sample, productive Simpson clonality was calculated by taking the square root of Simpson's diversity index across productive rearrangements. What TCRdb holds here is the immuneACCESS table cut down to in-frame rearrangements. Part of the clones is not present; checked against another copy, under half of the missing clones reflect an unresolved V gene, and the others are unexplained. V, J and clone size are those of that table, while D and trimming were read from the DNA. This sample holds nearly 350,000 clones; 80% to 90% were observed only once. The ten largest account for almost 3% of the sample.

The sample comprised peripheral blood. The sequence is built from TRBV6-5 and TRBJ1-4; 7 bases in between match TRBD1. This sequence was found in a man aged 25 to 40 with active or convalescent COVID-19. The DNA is TGTGCCAGCAGTTACTCGGAAGGGGGCGTAAGGGAAAAACTGTTTTTT. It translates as CASSYSEGGVREKLFF.